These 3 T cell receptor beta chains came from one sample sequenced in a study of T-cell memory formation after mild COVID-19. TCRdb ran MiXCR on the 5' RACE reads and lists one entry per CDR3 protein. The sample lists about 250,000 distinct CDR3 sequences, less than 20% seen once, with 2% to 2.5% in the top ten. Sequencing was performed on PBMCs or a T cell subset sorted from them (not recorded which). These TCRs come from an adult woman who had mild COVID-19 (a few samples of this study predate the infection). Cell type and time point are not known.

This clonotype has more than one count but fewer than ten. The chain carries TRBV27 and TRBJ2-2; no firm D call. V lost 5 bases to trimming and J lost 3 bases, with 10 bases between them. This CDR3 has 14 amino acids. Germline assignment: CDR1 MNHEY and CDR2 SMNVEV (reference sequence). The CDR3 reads CASSPSRYTGELFF. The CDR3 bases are TGTGCCAGCAGTCCCTCCAGGTACACCGGGGAGCTGTTTTTT.

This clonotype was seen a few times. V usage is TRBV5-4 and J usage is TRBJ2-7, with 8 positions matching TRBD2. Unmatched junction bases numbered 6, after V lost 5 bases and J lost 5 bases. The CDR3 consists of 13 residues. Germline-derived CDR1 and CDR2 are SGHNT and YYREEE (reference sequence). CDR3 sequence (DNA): TGTGCCAGCAGTAATGCGGGAGGTAACGAGCAGTACTTC. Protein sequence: CASSNAGGNEQYF.

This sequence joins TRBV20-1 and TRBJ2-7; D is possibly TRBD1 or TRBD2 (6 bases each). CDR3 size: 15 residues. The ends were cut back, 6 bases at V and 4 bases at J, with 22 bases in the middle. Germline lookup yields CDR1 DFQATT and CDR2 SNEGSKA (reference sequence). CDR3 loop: CSAEGGAGLPYEQYF. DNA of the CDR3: TGCAGTGCAGAGGGGGGTGCGGGGCTCCCTTACGAGCAGTACTTC.